This is a list of T cell receptor beta chains from one sample in a study of cytomegalovirus exposure and HLA in healthy donors. Sequencing was performed with immunoSEQ multiplex PCR; in TCRdb, only in-frame clones are kept and a portion is missing. The sample lists fewer than 250,000 clones; around four fifths were seen once. Sequenced sample: PBMCs. All receptors derive from a woman aged 25 to 45 in good health and CMV-seropositive. CDR3s include the opening cysteine and the closing phenylalanine or tryptophan. Each record gives: CDR3 length, J gene, clone size, V gene, CDR3 protein. Clone size is shown for a subset of rows, as once, few, many or a class of expanded clone.

CDR3 length: 15; J gene: TRBJ1-1; clone size: -; V gene: TRBV7-3; CDR3 protein: CASSLTGTGDTEAFF
CDR3 length: 13; J gene: TRBJ2-1; clone size: -; V gene: TRBV5-1; CDR3 protein: CASSRTGGRQQFF
CDR3 length: 13; J gene: TRBJ2-1; clone size: once; V gene: TRBV27; CDR3 protein: CASSWGADNEQFF
CDR3 length: 14; J gene: TRBJ2-7; clone size: -; V gene: TRBV5-1; CDR3 protein: CASSSSTGFNEQYF
CDR3 length: 13; J gene: TRBJ1-1; clone size: -; V gene: TRBV9; CDR3 protein: CASSVGGKAEAFF
CDR3 length: 12; J gene: TRBJ1-2; clone size: -; V gene: TRBV27; CDR3 protein: CATYSLNYGYTF
CDR3 length: 21; J gene: TRBJ1-5; clone size: many; V gene: TRBV15; CDR3 protein: CATSREERNRRLVDSNQPQHF
CDR3 length: 14; J gene: TRBJ2-7; clone size: few; V gene: TRBV6-1; CDR3 protein: CASRATSGSYEQYF
CDR3 length: 13; J gene: TRBJ1-5; clone size: -; V gene: TRBV27; CDR3 protein: CASGKNSNQPQHF
CDR3 length: 17; J gene: TRBJ2-3; clone size: -; V gene: TRBV7-3; CDR3 protein: CASSLISAGAFTDTQYF
CDR3 length: 14; J gene: TRBJ2-2; clone size: -; V gene: TRBV30; CDR3 protein: CASQRRTGVGELFF
CDR3 length: 11; J gene: TRBJ2-5; clone size: -; V gene: TRBV12-5; CDR3 protein: CASGYRETQYF
CDR3 length: 13; J gene: TRBJ2-5; clone size: -; V gene: TRBV19; CDR3 protein: CASSIDWQETQYF
CDR3 length: 12; J gene: TRBJ1-1; clone size: -; V gene: TRBV10-3; CDR3 protein: CAISDVATEAFF
CDR3 length: 13; J gene: TRBJ1-1; clone size: -; V gene: TRBV4-1; CDR3 protein: CASSQDWFSEAFF
CDR3 length: 15; J gene: TRBJ2-1; clone size: -; V gene: TRBV27; CDR3 protein: CASSLIDWDSHEQFF
CDR3 length: 16; J gene: TRBJ2-3; clone size: -; V gene: TRBV7-6; CDR3 protein: CASSSGTSGRADTQYF
CDR3 length: 16; J gene: TRBJ2-5; clone size: -; V gene: TRBV4-1; CDR3 protein: CASSPELAGGGETQYF
CDR3 length: 14; J gene: TRBJ2-1; clone size: -; V gene: TRBV6-5; CDR3 protein: CASSYSPLGNEQFF
CDR3 length: 14; J gene: TRBJ1-4; clone size: -; V gene: TRBV29-1; CDR3 protein: CSVLRAGAVEKLFF
CDR3 length: 14; J gene: TRBJ1-5; clone size: -; V gene: TRBV6-1; CDR3 protein: CATGEDRGQQPQHF
CDR3 length: 15; J gene: TRBJ2-5; clone size: -; V gene: TRBV5-1; CDR3 protein: CASRESGRAPETQYF
CDR3 length: 13; J gene: TRBJ2-5; clone size: -; V gene: TRBV27; CDR3 protein: CASSLRGEETQYF
CDR3 length: 13; J gene: TRBJ1-1; clone size: -; V gene: TRBV5-1; CDR3 protein: CASTIRPNTEAFF
CDR3 length: 15; J gene: TRBJ2-7; clone size: -; V gene: TRBV6-6; CDR3 protein: CASRPQGAGTYEQYF
CDR3 length: 14; J gene: TRBJ1-5; clone size: -; V gene: TRBV28; CDR3 protein: CASSLAPRGQPQHF
CDR3 length: 16; J gene: TRBJ2-7; clone size: -; V gene: TRBV5-6; CDR3 protein: CASSSPRASGAYEQYF
CDR3 length: 15; J gene: TRBJ1-1; clone size: -; V gene: TRBV2; CDR3 protein: CASSALGQGATEAFF
CDR3 length: 13; J gene: TRBJ1-2; clone size: -; V gene: TRBV29-1; CDR3 protein: CSVWRGANYGYTF
CDR3 length: 15; J gene: TRBJ1-1; clone size: -; V gene: TRBV4-3; CDR3 protein: CASSQAGQGASVAFF
CDR3 length: 15; J gene: TRBJ1-4; clone size: -; V gene: TRBV5-1; CDR3 protein: CASSLAGTTNEKLFF
CDR3 length: 14; J gene: TRBJ1-5; clone size: -; V gene: TRBV5-5; CDR3 protein: CASSPFRVHQPQHF
CDR3 length: 14; J gene: TRBJ2-7; clone size: -; V gene: TRBV27; CDR3 protein: CASSSRTGGHEQYF
CDR3 length: 15; J gene: TRBJ2-5; clone size: -; V gene: TRBV11-2; CDR3 protein: CASSFRGFLQETQYF
CDR3 length: 13; J gene: TRBJ2-3; clone size: -; V gene: TRBV5-4; CDR3 protein: CASSYLGLSAQYF
CDR3 length: 13; J gene: TRBJ1-2; clone size: -; V gene: TRBV9; CDR3 protein: CASSSSGTGRYTF
CDR3 length: 13; J gene: TRBJ1-1; clone size: -; V gene: TRBV2; CDR3 protein: CASSVMENTEAFF
CDR3 length: 15; J gene: TRBJ2-7; clone size: -; V gene: TRBV4-1; CDR3 protein: CASSAQAGDTYEQYF
CDR3 length: 13; J gene: TRBJ2-1; clone size: -; V gene: TRBV29-1; CDR3 protein: CSRLAGDDNEQFF
CDR3 length: 17; J gene: TRBJ2-1; clone size: -; V gene: TRBV5-1; CDR3 protein: CASSFSSGQRSYNEQFF
CDR3 length: 16; J gene: TRBJ2-3; clone size: -; V gene: TRBV5-1; CDR3 protein: CASSIIRDRASDTQYF
CDR3 length: 13; J gene: TRBJ1-2; clone size: -; V gene: TRBV7-9; CDR3 protein: CASSSVGRDGYTF
CDR3 length: 15; J gene: TRBJ2-7; clone size: -; V gene: TRBV4-2; CDR3 protein: CASTPGAGETYEQYF
CDR3 length: 15; J gene: TRBJ2-7; clone size: -; V gene: TRBV4-3; CDR3 protein: CASSLLLVGGYEQYF
CDR3 length: 15; J gene: TRBJ2-5; clone size: -; V gene: TRBV5-1; CDR3 protein: CASSNRDRVVETQYF
CDR3 length: 16; J gene: TRBJ2-1; clone size: -; V gene: TRBV11-1; CDR3 protein: CASSGISGRLYNEQFF